The subject of this entry is one T cell receptor beta chain. Its target is unknown. The CDR3 consists of 19 residues. The V end was cut by 5 bases, the J end by 2 bases, with 27 bases between. The germline V gene encodes CDR1 MGHRA and CDR2 YSYEKL. The data were obtained in a study of beta chain features in type 1 diabetes. Each population that was sorted was more than 98% pure. Overall study findings and caveats: Patients with type 1 diabetes showed fewer VDJ junction insertions and more deletions. Across all four CD4+ subsets, people with type 1 diabetes showed modestly shorter TCRB CDR3s.

Investigators reverse transcribed all isolated RNA, so they sequenced expressed TCRB transcripts. Clones were read by immunoSEQ multiplex PCR, and TCRdb kept only the in-frame ones, dropping some. The sample carries nearly 700,000 clones, roughly 13% recorded once. Sequencing was done on a sample of naive CD4+ T cells from blood. The V and J genes are TRBV4-1 and TRBJ2-5; D might be TRBD1 (7 bases). The sequence came from a man aged 18 to 30 with type 1 diabetes. CDR3 in DNA: TGCGCCAGCAGCGGGGGGACACGAGCCTTTACAGGGGAGCAAGAGACCCAGTACTTC. It translates to CASSGGTRAFTGEQETQYF.